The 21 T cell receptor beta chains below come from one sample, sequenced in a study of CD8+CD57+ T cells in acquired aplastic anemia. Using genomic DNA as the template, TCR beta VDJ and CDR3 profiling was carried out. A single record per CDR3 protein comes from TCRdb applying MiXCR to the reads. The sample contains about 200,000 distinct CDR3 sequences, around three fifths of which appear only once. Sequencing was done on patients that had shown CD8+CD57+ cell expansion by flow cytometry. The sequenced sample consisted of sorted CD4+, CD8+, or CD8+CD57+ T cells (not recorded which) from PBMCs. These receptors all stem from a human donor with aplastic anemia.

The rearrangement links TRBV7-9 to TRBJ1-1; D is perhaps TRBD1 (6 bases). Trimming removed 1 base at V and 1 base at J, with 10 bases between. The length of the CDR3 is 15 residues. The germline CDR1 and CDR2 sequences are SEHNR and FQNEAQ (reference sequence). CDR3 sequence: CASSLGSTGNTEAFF. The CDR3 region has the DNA TGTGCCAGCAGCTTAGGGTCGACAGGGAACACTGAAGCTTTCTTT.

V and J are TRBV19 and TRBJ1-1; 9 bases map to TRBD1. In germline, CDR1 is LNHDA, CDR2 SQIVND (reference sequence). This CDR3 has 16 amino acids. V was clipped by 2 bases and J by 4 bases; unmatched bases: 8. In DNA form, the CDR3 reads TGTGCCAGTAGTATACAACAGGGGGCGCTTACCACTGAAGCTTTCTTT. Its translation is CASSIQQGALTTEAFF.

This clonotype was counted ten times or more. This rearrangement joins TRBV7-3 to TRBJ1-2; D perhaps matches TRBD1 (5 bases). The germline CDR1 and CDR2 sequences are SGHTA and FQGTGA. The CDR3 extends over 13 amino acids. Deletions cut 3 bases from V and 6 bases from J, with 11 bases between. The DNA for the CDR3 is TGTGCCAGCAGCTTCGCGGGGGGGGATGGCTACACCTTC. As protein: CASSFAGGDGYTF.

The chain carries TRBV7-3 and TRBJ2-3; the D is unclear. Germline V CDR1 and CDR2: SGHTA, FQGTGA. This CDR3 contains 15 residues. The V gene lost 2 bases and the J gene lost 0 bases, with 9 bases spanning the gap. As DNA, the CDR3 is TGTGCCAGCAGCTTAGAAGGGATTAGCACAGATACGCAGTATTTT. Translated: CASSLEGISTDTQYF.

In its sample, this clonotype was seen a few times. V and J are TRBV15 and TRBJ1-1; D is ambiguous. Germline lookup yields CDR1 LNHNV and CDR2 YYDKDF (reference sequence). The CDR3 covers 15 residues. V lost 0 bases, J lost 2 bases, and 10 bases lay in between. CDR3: CATSRDWGPNTEAFF. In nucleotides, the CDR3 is TGTGCCACCAGCAGAGATTGGGGTCCAAACACTGAAGCTTTCTTT.

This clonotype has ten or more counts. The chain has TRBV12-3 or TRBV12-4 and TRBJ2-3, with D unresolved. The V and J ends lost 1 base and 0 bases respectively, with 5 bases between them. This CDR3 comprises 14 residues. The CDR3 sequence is CASSLGRSTDTQYF. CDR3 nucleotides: TGTGCCAGCAGTTTAGGGCGGAGCACAGATACGCAGTATTTT.

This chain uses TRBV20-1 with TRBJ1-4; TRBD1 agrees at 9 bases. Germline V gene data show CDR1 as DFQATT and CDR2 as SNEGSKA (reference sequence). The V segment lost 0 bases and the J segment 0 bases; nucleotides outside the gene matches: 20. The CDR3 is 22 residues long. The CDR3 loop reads CSARDLRTGDFFSAATNEKLFF. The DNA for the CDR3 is TGCAGTGCTAGAGATCTTCGGACAGGGGATTTCTTTTCTGCGGCAACTAATGAAAAACTGTTTTTT.

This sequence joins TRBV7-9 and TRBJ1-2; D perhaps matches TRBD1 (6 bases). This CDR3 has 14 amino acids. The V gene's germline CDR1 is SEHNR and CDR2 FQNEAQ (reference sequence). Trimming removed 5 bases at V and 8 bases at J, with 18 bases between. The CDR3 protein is CASSKMGHGVGYTF. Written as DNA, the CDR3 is TGTGCCAGCAGCAAAATGGGACACGGCGTGGGCTACACCTTC.

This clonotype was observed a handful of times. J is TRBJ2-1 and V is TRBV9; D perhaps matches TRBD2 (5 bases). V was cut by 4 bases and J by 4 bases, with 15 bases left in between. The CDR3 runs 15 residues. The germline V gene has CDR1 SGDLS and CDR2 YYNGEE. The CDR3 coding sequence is TGTGCCAGCAGCCGCGTCTACGGGGAGTACAATGAGCAGTTCTTC. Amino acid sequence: CASSRVYGEYNEQFF.

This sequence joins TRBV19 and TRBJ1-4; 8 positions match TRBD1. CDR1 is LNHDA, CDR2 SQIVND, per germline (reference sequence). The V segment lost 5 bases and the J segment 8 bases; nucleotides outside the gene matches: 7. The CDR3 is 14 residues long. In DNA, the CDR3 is TGTGCCAGTAGTCCAGGGGGCGCACGGGAAAAACTGTTTTTT. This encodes CASSPGGAREKLFF.

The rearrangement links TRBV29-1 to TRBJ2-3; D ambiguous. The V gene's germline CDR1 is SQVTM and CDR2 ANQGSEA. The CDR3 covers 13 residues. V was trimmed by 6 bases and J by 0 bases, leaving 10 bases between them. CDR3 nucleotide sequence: TGCAGCGTCCGTGGGCTTAGCACAGATACGCAGTATTTT. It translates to CSVRGLSTDTQYF.

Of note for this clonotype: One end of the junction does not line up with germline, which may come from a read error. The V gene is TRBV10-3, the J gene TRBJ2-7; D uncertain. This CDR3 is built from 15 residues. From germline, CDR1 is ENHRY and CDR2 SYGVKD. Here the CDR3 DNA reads TGTGCCAGCAGTGAAGTGGCAGGTCGCTCCTACGAGCAGTACTTC. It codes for CASSEVAGRSYEQYF.

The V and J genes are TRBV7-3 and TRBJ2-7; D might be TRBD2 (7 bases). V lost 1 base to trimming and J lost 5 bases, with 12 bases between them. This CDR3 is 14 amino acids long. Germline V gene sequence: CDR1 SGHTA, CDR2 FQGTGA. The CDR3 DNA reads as TGTGCCAGCAGCTTAAACGGGGGGCCGGACGAGCAGTACTTC. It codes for CASSLNGGPDEQYF.

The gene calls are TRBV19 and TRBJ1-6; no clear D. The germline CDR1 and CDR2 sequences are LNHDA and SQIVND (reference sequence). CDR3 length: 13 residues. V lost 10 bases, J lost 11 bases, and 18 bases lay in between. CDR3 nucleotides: TGTGCCACCCAGGTGGGCGGAAATCCACCCCTCCACTTT. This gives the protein CATQVGGNPPLHF.

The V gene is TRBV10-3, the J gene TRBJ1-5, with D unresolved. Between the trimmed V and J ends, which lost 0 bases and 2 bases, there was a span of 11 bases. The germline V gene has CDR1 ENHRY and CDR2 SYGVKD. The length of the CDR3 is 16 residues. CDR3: CAISESEGFGNQPQHF. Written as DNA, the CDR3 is TGTGCCATCAGTGAGTCTGAGGGTTTTGGCAATCAGCCCCAGCATTTT.

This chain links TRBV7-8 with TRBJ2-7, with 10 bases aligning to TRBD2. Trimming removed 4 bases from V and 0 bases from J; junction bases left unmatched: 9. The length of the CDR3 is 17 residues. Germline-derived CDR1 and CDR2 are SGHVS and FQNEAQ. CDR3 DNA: TGTGCCAGCAGCTCAACAGCCGGGACTAGCGTCTCCTACGAGCAGTACTTC. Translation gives CASSSTAGTSVSYEQYF.

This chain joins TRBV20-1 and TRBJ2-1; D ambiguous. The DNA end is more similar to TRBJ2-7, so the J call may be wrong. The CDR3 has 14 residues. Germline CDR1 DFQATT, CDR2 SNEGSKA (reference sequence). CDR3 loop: CSARDLVSDYEQYF. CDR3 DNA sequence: TGCAGTGCTAGAGATCTGGTGTCCGACTACGAGCAGTACTTC.

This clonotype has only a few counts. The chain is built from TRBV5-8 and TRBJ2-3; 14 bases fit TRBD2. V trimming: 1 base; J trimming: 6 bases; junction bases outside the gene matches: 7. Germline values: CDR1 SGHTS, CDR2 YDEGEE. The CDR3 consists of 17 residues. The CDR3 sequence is CASSLLGLAGAADTQYF. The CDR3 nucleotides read TGTGCCAGCAGCTTGCTGGGACTAGCGGGAGCAGCGGATACGCAGTATTTT. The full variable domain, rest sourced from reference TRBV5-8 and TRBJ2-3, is EAGVTQSPTHLIKTRGQQATLRCSPISGHTSVYWYQQALGLGLQFLLWYDEGEERNRGNFPPRFSGRQFPNYSSELNVNALELEDSALYLCASSLLGLAGAADTQYFGPGTRLTVL.

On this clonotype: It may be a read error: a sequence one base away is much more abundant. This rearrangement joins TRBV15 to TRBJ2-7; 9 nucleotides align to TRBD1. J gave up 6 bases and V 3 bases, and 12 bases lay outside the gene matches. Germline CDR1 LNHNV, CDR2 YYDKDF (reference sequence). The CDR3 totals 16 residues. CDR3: CATSSSRSGQGREQYF. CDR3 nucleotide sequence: TGTGCCACCAGCAGCTCCAGGTCGGGACAGGGACGCGAGCAGTACTTC.

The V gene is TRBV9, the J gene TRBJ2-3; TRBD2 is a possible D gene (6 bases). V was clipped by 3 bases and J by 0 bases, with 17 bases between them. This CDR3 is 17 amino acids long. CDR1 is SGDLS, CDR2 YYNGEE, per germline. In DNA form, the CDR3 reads TGTGCCAGCAGCGGCGGGGCATTGGGGTTAAGCACAGATACGCAGTATTTT. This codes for CASSGGALGLSTDTQYF. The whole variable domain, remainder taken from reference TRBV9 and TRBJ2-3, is DSGVTQTPKHLITATGQRVTLRCSPRSGDLSVYWYQQSLDQGLQFLIQYYNGEERAKGNILERFSAQQFPDLHSELNLSSLELGDSALYFCASSGGALGLSTDTQYFGPGTRLTVL.

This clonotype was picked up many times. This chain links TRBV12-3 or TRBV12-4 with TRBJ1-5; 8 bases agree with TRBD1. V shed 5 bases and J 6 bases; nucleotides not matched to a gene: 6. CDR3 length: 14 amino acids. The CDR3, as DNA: TGTGCCAGCAGTCCCAACAGGGGGGCTCAGCCCCAGCATTTT. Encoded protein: CASSPNRGAQPQHF.